What follows describes a single T cell receptor (beta chain). Trimming cost V 4 bases and J 8 bases, with 20 bases left between them. This CDR3 is 15 amino acids long. CDR1 and CDR2 (germline): LGHDT, YNNKEL (reference sequence). The data were taken from a study of blood T cell repertoires in COVID-19. This table comes from immunoSEQ multiplex PCR, and its TCRdb copy is limited to in-frame clones, with some not included. Of a few hundred thousand clones listed, approximately 88% are singletons. Material: peripheral blood. The chain employs TRBV3-1 (or the pseudogene TRBV3-2) and TRBJ1-1, with no clear D. This TCR derives from a woman aged 40 to 55 who had recovered from COVID-19. The CDR3 here is CASSLRASPPTEAFF. The DNA of the CDR3 is TGTGCCAGCAGCCTACGCGCTTCCCCTCCCACCGAAGCTTTCTTT.